Sequencing of this T cell receptor beta chain was carried out in a study of blood T cell repertoires in COVID-19. Across the study: Sites across the United States, Italy and Spain contributed samples from acute and convalescent COVID-19. The cDNA or gDNA used as material had been derived from T cells, B-cell-depleted T cells, or PBMCs.

Per the original methods: The authors estimated nucleated cell counts from reference gene primer amplification. The data were produced by immunoSEQ multiplex PCR, yet TCRdb's version contains in-frame clones alone and is incomplete. V and J calls and clone size follow that table, whereas D and trimming were derived from the DNA. The sample holds about 120,000 clones; 60% to 85% are singletons and the top ten take 6.2%. Trimming removed 2 bases at V and 2 bases at J, with 12 bases between. Germline CDR1 reads GTSNPN; CDR2 reads SVGIG (reference sequence). The CDR3 length is 14 residues. Sequenced material: peripheral blood. The chain is built from TRBV30 and TRBJ1-2, with D possibly matching TRBD1 (6 bases). The sequence was obtained from a man between 65 and 79 years old with acute or convalescent COVID-19. The CDR3 nucleotides are TGTGCCTGGAGTATCGGACAGTCGAACTATGGCTACACCTTC. Translated: CAWSIGQSNYGYTF.